A single sample is the source of the 9 T cell receptor beta chains below, sequenced in a study of shared clonotypes between healthy human individuals. Profiling relied on immunoSEQ multiplex PCR, and the TCRdb table lists in-frame clones only, not all of them. Of 450,000 to 500,000 clones listed, over 75% were seen once; the top ten hold over 9.5%. The source material was PBMCs. The source is a woman in her thirties or forties in good health. Some clones in this sample may be carry-over from other donors' samples.

This clone was seen just once. The J gene is TRBJ2-3, the V gene TRBV28; D possibly corresponds to TRBD2 (6 bases). The germline V gene encodes CDR1 MDHEN and CDR2 SYDVKM. This CDR3 comprises 15 residues. The V end lost 11 bases, the J end lost 1 base, and 19 bases lay between the germline ends. CDR3 sequence reads: CAPRWVAEGTDTQYF. DNA of the CDR3: TGTGCCCCCCGTTGGGTAGCGGAAGGCACAGATACGCAGTATTTT. The full variable domain, in which reference TRBV28 and TRBJ2-3 provide the parts outside the CDR3, is DVKVTQSSRYLVKRTGEKVFLECVQDMDHENMFWYRQDPGLGLRLIYFSYDVKMKEKGDIPEGYSVSREKKERFSLILESASTNQTSMYLCAPRWVAEGTDTQYFGPGTRLTVL.

The V call is TRBV4-2, the J call TRBJ2-1; 8 positions agree with TRBD2. The germline V gene has CDR1 LGHNA and CDR2 YNFKEQ. Losses at the gene ends were 0 bases for V and 7 bases for J; bases not matched to a gene: 5. The CDR3 spans 15 residues. As DNA, the CDR3 is TGTGCCAGCAGCCAAGACGGACGGGAGGGGAATGAGCAGTTCTTC. Translated: CASSQDGREGNEQFF.

On this clone: It is likely a read error: a sequence one base away is far more abundant. The chain carries TRBV2 and TRBJ2-7, with 8 nucleotides matching TRBD2. Germline CDR1 and CDR2: SNHLY and FYNNEI. This CDR3 has 18 amino acids. J gave up 5 bases and V 0 bases, and 15 bases lay outside the gene matches. The CDR3 DNA sequence: TGTGCCAGCAGTGAAGCGCTTCGGGGGGGTCCGCTTTCTGACGAGCAGTACTTC. It translates to CASSEALRGGPLSDEQYF. Supplemented by reference TRBV2 and TRBJ2-7, the full variable domain reads EPEVTQTPSHQVTQMGQEVILRCVPISNHLYFYWYRQILGQKVEFLVSFYNNEISEKSEIFDDQFSVERPDGSNFTLKIRSTKLEDSAMYFCASSEALRGGPLSDEQYFGPGTRLTVT.

For this clone: It differs at one base from a far larger clone, so likely a read error. The rearrangement uses TRBV6-5 and TRBJ2-2; no clear D. This CDR3 is built from 13 residues. Trimming pared 7 bases from V and 2 bases from J, leaving 8 bases between. Germline V gene lookup returns CDR1 MNHEY and CDR2 SVGAGI. The CDR3 sequence: CASMAHNTGELFF. The CDR3 DNA reads TGTGCCAGCATGGCCCACAACACCGGGGAGCTGTTTTTT.

This clone came up a few times. Other DNA sequences in this sample translate to the same CDR3. J is TRBJ1-3 and V is TRBV28; TRBD1 is a possible D gene (5 bases). The V gene lost 2 bases and the J gene lost 4 bases, with 9 bases spanning the gap. CDR1 and CDR2 from the germline V gene are MDHEN and SYDVKM. CDR3 length equals 14 residues. The CDR3: CASSLTGPGNTIYF. The CDR3 bases are TGTGCCAGCAGTTTAACGGGGCCAGGAAACACCATATATTTT.

As regards this clone: This probably arose from a read error, given a far larger clone one base away. The sample has other DNA sequences that encode this CDR3 too. This chain joins TRBV30 and TRBJ1-1; D gene ambiguous. CDR1 and CDR2 from the germline V gene are GTSNPN and SVGIG (reference sequence). This CDR3 has 13 amino acids. The CDR3 sequence: CAWSVVLGTEAFF. CDR3 DNA: TGTGCCTGGAGTGTAGTACTAGGAACTGAAGCCTTCTTT.

The CDR3 bases are TGTGCCAGCAGCTTAGCCCCGGGACTAGGGTTCTACAATGAGCAGTTCTTC. Amino acids: CASSLAPGLGFYNEQFF. This chain uses TRBV7-6 with TRBJ2-1, with 8 bases aligning to TRBD2. Trimming at V came to 0 bases and at J to 3 bases, leaving 7 bases not matched to a gene. The CDR3 has 17 amino acids. CDR1 is SGHVS and CDR2 is FNYEAQ in the germline V gene.

J is TRBJ1-1 and V is TRBV7-8; D unresolved. Trimming stripped 0 bases from V and 2 bases from J, with 4 bases between. The CDR3 spans 13 residues. From germline, CDR1 is SGHVS and CDR2 FQNEAQ. The CDR3 bases are TGTGCCAGCAGCTTAGCCATAAACACTGAAGCTTTCTTT. Translation gives CASSLAINTEAFF.

This chain joins TRBV30 and TRBJ2-5; D is possibly TRBD2 (5 bases). V gave up 3 bases and J gave up 0 bases, with 11 bases separating them. The V gene's germline CDR1 is GTSNPN and CDR2 SVGIG (reference sequence). CDR3 size: 14 residues. CDR3 in amino acids: CAWRQGLDQETQYF. The CDR3 bases are TGTGCCTGGAGGCAAGGACTGGACCAAGAGACCCAGTACTTC.